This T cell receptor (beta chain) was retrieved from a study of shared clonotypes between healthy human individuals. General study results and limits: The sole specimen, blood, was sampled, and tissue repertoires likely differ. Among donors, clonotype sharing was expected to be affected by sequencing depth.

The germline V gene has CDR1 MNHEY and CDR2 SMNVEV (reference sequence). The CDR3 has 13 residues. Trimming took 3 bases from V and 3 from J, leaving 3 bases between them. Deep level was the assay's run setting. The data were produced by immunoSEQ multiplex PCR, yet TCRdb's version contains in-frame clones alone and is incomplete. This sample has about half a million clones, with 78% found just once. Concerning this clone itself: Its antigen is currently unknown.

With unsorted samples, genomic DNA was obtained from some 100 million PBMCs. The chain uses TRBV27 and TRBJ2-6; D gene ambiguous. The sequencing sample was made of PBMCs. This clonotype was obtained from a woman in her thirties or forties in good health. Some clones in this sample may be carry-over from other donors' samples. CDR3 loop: CASSLGGANVLTF. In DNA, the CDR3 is TGTGCCAGCAGTTTGGGTGGGGCCAACGTCCTGACTTTC.